Listed below are T cell receptor beta chains from one sample, sequenced in a study of blood T cell repertoires in COVID-19. This table comes from immunoSEQ multiplex PCR, and its TCRdb copy is limited to in-frame clones, with some not included. The top ten hold over 15% of the sample, which has some 120,000 clones, under 85% seen once. Specimen: PBMCs or T cells enriched from blood (not recorded which). These receptor sequences come from a man aged 30 to 39 who had recovered from COVID-19. CDR3s include the opening cysteine and the closing phenylalanine or tryptophan. A D gene is named only where the DNA matches it firmly. Clone size is given for some rows only: seen once, a few or many times, or a class if the clone is expanded.

d_call: .
j_call: TRBJ1-2
clone_size: .
v_call: TRBV27
cdr3_aa: CASSSLGPLRGFGYTF
cdr3_nt: TGTGCCAGCAGTTCCCTGGGCCCCTTGAGGGGGTTTGGCTACACCTTC

d_call: TRBD1
j_call: TRBJ1-2
clone_size: .
v_call: TRBV11-2
cdr3_aa: CASSLVGGEDYGYTF
cdr3_nt: TGTGCCAGCAGCTTAGTAGGGGGCGAGGACTATGGCTACACCTTC

d_call: .
j_call: TRBJ1-1
clone_size: .
v_call: TRBV6-5
cdr3_aa: CASSFSARNTEAFF
cdr3_nt: TGTGCCAGCAGTTTCAGTGCCAGGAACACTGAAGCTTTCTTT

d_call: TRBD1
j_call: TRBJ2-2
clone_size: .
v_call: TRBV11-2
cdr3_aa: CASSSGTGRSGELFF
cdr3_nt: TGTGCCAGCAGCTCCGGGACAGGGAGGTCCGGGGAGCTGTTTTTT

d_call: TRBD2
j_call: TRBJ2-3
clone_size: .
v_call: TRBV20-1
cdr3_aa: CSASRVAGEVDTQYF
cdr3_nt: TGCAGTGCTAGTCGGGTAGCGGGAGAGGTAGATACGCAGTATTTT

d_call: .
j_call: TRBJ2-6
clone_size: .
v_call: TRBV5-4
cdr3_aa: CASSLGGAVGANVLTF
cdr3_nt: TGTGCCAGCAGCTTGGGTGGCGCGGTTGGGGCCAACGTCCTGACTTTC

d_call: .
j_call: TRBJ1-5
clone_size: once
v_call: TRBV19
cdr3_aa: CASSSTGRRPQHF
cdr3_nt: TGTGCCAGTAGTTCAACAGGGCGGCGACCCCAGCATTTT

d_call: TRBD1
j_call: TRBJ1-6
clone_size: .
v_call: TRBV6-5
cdr3_aa: CASSIQTGASSPLHF
cdr3_nt: TGTGCCAGCAGTATTCAGACAGGGGCAAGTTCACCCCTCCACTTT

d_call: .
j_call: TRBJ1-1
clone_size: .
v_call: TRBV10-2
cdr3_aa: CASTQNTEAFF
cdr3_nt: TGCGCCAGCACCCAGAACACTGAAGCTTTCTTT

d_call: .
j_call: TRBJ1-5
clone_size: .
v_call: TRBV5-6
cdr3_aa: CASSWSGNSNQPQHF
cdr3_nt: TGTGCCAGCAGCTGGTCGGGTAATAGCAATCAGCCCCAGCATTTT

d_call: .
j_call: TRBJ2-7
clone_size: .
v_call: TRBV5-1
cdr3_aa: CASSLDVGGSYEQYF
cdr3_nt: TGCGCCAGCAGCTTGGACGTGGGGGGTTCGTACGAGCAGTACTTC